This T cell receptor (beta chain) was sequenced in a study of T cell responses to AZD1222 COVID-19 vaccine. This clone was seen a handful of times. The protocol was immunoSEQ multiplex PCR, while the TCRdb copy is restricted to in-frame clones and leaves out a portion. The sample lists roughly 160,000 clones, 88% occurring once. The receptor was derived from an adult in good health. The sequencing here drew on peripheral blood, taken on day 0 of AZD1222 vaccination.

The CDR3: CASSQDGNYYGYTF. The CDR3 DNA reads TGTGCCAGCAGCCAAGACGGAAACTACTATGGCTACACCTTC. This chain joins TRBV3-1 (or the pseudogene TRBV3-2) and TRBJ1-2; D is ambiguous. CDR3 length: 14 residues. The germline V and J ends were trimmed by 0 bases and 3 bases, with 8 bases remaining between them. Germline CDR1 and CDR2: LGHDT and YNNKEL (reference sequence).